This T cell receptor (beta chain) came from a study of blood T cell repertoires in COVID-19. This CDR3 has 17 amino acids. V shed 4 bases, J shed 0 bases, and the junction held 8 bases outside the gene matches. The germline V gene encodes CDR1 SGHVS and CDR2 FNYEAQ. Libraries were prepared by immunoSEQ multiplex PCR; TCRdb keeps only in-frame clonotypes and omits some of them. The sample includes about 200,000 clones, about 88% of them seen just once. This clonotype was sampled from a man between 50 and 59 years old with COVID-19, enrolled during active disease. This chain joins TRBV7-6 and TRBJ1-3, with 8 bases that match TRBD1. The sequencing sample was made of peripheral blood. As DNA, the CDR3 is TGTGCCAGCAGCTCACAGACAGGGGTAATCTCTGGAAACACCATATATTTT. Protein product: CASSSQTGVISGNTIYF.